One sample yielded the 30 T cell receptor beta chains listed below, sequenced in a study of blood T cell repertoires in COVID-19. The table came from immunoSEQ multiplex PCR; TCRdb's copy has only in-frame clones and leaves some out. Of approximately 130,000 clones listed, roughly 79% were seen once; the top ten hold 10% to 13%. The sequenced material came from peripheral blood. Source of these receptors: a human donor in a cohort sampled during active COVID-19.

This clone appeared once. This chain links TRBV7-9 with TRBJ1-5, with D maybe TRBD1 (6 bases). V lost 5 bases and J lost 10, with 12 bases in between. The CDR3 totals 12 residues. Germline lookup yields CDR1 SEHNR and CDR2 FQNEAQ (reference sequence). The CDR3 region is CASSRDISPQHF. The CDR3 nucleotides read TGTGCCAGCAGCCGGGACATCTCACCCCAGCATTTT.

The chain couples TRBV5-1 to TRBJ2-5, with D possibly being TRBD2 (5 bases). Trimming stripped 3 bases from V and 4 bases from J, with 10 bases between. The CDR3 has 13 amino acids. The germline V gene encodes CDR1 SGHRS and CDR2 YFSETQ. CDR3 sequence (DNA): TGCGCCAGCAGCTCCGGGATCCGAGAGACCCAGTACTTC. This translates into CASSSGIRETQYF.

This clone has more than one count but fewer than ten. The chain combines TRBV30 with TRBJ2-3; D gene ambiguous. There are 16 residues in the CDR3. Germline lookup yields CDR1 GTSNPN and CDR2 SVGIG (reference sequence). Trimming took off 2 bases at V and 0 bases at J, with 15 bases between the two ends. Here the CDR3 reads CAWSPRQARSTDTQYF. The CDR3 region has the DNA TGTGCCTGGAGTCCAAGGCAGGCCCGTAGCACAGATACGCAGTATTTT.

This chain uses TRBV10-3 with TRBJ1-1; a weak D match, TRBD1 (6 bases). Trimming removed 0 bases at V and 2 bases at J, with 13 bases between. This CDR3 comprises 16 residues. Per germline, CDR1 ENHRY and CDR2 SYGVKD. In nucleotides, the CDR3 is TGTGCCATCAGTGAGTCGGTTGACAGGCCTAACACTGAAGCTTTCTTT. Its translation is CAISESVDRPNTEAFF.

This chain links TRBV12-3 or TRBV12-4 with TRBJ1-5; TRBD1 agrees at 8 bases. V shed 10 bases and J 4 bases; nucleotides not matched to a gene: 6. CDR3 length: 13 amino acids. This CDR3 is CATRTGPNQPQHF. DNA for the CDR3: TGTGCCACCCGGACAGGGCCAAATCAGCCCCAGCATTTT.

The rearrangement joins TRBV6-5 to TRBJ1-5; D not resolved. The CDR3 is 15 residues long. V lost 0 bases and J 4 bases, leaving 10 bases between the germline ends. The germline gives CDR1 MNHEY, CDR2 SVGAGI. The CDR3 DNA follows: TGTGCCAGCAGTTACTCACCAGAATTAAATCAGCCCCAGCATTTT. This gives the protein CASSYSPELNQPQHF.

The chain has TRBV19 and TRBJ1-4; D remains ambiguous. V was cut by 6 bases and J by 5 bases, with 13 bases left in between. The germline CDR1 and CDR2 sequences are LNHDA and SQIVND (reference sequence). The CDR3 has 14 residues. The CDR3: CASRWADTNEKLFF. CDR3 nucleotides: TGTGCCAGTAGGTGGGCAGATACGAATGAAAAACTGTTTTTT.

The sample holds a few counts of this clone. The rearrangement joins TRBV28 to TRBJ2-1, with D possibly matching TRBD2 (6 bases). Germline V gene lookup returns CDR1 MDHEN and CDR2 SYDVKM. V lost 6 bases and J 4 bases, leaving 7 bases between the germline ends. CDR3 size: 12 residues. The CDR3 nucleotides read TGTGCCAGCAGGGAGGGTTACAATGAGCAGTTCTTC. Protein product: CASREGYNEQFF.

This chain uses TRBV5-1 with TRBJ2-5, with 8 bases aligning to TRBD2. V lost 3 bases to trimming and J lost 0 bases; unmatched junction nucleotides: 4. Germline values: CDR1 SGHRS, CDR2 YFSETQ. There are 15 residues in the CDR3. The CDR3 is CASSSKGLDQETQYF. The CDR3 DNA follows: TGCGCCAGCAGCTCCAAGGGACTAGACCAAGAGACCCAGTACTTC.

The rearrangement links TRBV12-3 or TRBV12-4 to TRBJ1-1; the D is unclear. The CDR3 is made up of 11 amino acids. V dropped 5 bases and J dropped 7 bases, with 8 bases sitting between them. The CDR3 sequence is CASSVDHEAFF. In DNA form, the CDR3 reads TGTGCCAGCAGTGTAGATCATGAAGCTTTCTTT.

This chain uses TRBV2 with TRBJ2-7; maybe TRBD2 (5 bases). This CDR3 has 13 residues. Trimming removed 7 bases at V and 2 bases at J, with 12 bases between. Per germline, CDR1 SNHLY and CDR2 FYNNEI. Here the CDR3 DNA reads TGTGCCAGCAAGCGGACGGAAGCCTACGAGCAGTACTTC. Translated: CASKRTEAYEQYF.

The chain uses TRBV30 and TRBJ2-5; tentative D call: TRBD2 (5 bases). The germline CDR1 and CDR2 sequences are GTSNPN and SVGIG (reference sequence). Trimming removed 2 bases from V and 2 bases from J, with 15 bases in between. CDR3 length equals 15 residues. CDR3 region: CAWSRQRNFQETQYF. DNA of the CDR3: TGTGCCTGGAGTCGCCAGCGGAACTTTCAAGAGACCCAGTACTTC.

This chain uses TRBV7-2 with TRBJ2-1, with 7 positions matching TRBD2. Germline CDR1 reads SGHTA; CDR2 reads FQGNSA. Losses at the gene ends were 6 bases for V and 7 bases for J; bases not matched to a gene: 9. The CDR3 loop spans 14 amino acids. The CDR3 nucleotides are TGTGCCAGCAGTCAGAGGACTAGAGCGAATGAGCAGTTCTTC. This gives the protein CASSQRTRANEQFF.

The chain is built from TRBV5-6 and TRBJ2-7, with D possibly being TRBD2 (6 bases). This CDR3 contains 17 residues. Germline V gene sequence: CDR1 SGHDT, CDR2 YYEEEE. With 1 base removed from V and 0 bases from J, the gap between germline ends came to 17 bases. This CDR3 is CASSLLDGGLYSYEQYF. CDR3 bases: TGTGCCAGCAGCTTGCTGGACGGGGGTCTATACTCCTACGAGCAGTACTTC.

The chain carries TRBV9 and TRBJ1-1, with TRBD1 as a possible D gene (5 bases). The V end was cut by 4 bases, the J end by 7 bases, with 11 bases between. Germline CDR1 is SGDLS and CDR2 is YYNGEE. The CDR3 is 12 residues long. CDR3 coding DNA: TGTGCCAGCAGCCCGGGGGAAATTGAAGCTTTCTTT. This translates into CASSPGEIEAFF.

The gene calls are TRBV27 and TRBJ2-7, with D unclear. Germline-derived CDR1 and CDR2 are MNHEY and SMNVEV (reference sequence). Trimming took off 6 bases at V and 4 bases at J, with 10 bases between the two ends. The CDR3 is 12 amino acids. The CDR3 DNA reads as TGTGCCAGCAGCTCCTTGGCATACGAGCAGTACTTC. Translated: CASSSLAYEQYF.

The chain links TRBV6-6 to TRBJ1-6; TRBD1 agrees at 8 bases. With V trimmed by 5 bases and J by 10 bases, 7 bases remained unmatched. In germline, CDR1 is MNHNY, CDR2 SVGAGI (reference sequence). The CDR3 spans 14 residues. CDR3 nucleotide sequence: TGTGCCAGCAGTCCGGACAGGGCATGGTCACCCCTCCACTTT. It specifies CASSPDRAWSPLHF.

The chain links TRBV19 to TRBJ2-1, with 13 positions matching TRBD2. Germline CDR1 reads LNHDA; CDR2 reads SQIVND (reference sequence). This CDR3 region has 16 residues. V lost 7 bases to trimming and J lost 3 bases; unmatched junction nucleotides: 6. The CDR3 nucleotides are TGTGCCAGTACGACGGGACTAGCGGGGATCTACAATGAGCAGTTCTTC. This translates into CASTTGLAGIYNEQFF.

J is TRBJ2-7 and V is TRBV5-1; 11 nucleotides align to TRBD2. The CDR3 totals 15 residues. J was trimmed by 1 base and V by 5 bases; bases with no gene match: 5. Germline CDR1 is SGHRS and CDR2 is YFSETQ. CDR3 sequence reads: CASRIGTSGSYEQYF. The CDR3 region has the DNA TGCGCCAGCAGAATTGGGACTAGCGGATCCTACGAGCAGTACTTC.

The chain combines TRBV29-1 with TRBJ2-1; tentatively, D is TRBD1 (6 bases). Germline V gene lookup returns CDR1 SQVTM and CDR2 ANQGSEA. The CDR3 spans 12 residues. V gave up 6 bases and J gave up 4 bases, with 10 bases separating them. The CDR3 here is CSVGDRYNEQFF. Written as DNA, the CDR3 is TGCAGCGTGGGTGACAGGTACAATGAGCAGTTCTTC.

CDR3 residues: CASSTGQGGKKLFF. CDR3 bases: TGTGCCAGCTCAACGGGACAGGGTGGGAAAAAACTGTTTTTT. The chain uses TRBV18 and TRBJ1-4; TRBD1 matches at 9 bases. From germline, CDR1 is KGHSH and CDR2 LQKENI. V lost 5 bases to trimming and J lost 9 bases; unmatched junction nucleotides: 7. The CDR3 is 14 amino acids.

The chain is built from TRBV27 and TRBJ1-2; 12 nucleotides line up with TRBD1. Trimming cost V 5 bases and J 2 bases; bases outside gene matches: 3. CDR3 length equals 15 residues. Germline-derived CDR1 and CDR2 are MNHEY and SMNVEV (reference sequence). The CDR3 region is CASSLGTGGNYGYTF. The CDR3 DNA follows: TGTGCCAGCAGTCTGGGGACAGGGGGCAACTATGGCTACACCTTC.

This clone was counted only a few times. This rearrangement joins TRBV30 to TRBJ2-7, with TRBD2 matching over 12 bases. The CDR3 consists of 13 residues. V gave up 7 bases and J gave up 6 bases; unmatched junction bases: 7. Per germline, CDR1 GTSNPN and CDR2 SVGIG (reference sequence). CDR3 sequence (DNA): TGTGCCTTGCGGACTAGCGGGGTCTCCGAGCAGTACTTC. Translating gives CALRTSGVSEQYF.

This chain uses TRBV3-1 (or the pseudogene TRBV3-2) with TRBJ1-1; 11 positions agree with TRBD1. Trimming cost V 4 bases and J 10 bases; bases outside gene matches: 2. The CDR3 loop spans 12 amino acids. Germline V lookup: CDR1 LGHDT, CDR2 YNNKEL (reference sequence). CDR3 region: CASSRGQGGAFF. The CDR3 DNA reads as TGTGCCAGCAGCCGGGGACAGGGGGGAGCTTTCTTT.

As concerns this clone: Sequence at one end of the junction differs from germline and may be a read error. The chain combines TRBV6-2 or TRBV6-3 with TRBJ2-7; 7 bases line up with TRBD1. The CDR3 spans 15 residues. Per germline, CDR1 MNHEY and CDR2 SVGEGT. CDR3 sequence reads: CASTYSTGLQYEQYF. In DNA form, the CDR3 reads TGTGCCAGCACTTACTCGACAGGGCTCCAGTACGAGCAGTACTTC.

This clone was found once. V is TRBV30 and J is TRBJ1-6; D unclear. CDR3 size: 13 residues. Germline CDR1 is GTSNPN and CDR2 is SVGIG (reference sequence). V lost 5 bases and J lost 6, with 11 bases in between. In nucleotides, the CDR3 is TGTGCCTGGGCCGCTATTTTTAATTCACCCCTCCACTTT. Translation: CAWAAIFNSPLHF.

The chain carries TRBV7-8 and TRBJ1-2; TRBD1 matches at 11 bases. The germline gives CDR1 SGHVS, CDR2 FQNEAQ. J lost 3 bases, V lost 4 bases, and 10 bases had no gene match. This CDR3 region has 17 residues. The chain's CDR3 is CASSYRTGGSIDYGYTF. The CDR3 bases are TGTGCCAGCAGCTACAGGACAGGGGGCTCCATCGACTATGGCTACACCTTC.

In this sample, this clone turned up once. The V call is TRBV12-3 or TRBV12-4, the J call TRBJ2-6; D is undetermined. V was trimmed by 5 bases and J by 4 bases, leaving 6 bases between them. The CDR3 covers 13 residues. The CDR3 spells CASSRPGANVLTF. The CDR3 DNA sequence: TGTGCCAGCAGTCGTCCGGGGGCCAACGTCCTGACTTTC.

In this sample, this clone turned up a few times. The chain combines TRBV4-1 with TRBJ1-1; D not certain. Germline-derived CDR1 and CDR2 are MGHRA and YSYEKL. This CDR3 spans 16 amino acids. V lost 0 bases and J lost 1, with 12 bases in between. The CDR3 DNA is TGCGCCAGCAGCCAAGATAGTACTCTCCGGAACACTGAAGCTTTCTTT. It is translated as CASSQDSTLRNTEAFF.

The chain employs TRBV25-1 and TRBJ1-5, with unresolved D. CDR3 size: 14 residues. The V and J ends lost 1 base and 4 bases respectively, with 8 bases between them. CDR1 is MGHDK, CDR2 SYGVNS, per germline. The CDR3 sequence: CASSELGYNQPQHF. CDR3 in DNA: TGTGCCAGCAGTGAATTGGGCTATAATCAGCCCCAGCATTTT.